The text below deals with one T cell receptor (beta chain). Its antigen is still unknown. Per the germline V gene, CDR1 is SGHTA and CDR2 is FQGTGA. There are 17 residues in the CDR3. With 5 bases clipped from V and 4 bases from J, the junction kept 10 bases outside the gene matches. Via MiXCR, TCRdb re-called the 5' RACE reads, giving one row per CDR3 protein. In the table there are approximately 250,000 distinct CDR3 sequences, about 5.2% of which are singletons. The data derive from a study of T cells after yellow fever vaccination. Overall study results and limits: After the booster, over 95% of CD4 and more than 85% of CD8 primary-response clones were re-detected.

This receptor was obtained from a man younger than 35 who received the YFV17D yellow fever vaccine. The rearrangement joins TRBV7-3 to TRBJ2-3; 12 positions match TRBD2. The material sequenced was CD4+ T cells sorted from PBMCs, taken on the day of the yellow fever booster vaccination. The CDR3 region is CASSRASGGGNADTQYF. In DNA form, the CDR3 reads TGTGCCAGCAGCAGAGCTAGCGGGGGGGGTAATGCAGATACGCAGTATTTT.